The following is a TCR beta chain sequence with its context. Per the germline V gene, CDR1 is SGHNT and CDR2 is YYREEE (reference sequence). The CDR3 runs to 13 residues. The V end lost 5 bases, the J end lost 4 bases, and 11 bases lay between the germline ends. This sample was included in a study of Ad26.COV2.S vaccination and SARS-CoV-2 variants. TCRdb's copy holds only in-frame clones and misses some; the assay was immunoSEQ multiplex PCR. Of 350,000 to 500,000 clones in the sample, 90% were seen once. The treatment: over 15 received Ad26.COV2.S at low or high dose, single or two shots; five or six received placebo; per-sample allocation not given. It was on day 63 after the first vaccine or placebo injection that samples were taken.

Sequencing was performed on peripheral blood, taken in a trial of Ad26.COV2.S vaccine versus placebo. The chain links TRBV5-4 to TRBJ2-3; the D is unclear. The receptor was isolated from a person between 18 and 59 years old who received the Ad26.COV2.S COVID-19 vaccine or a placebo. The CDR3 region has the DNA TGTGCCAGCAGTTATGACCCTGCAGATACGCAGTATTTT. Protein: CASSYDPADTQYF. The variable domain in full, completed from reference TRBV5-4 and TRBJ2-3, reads ETGVTQSPTHLIKTRGQQVTLRCSSQSGHNTVSWYQQALGQGPQFIFQYYREEENGRGNFPPRFSGLQFPNYSSELNVNALELDDSALYLCASSYDPADTQYFGPGTRLTVL.